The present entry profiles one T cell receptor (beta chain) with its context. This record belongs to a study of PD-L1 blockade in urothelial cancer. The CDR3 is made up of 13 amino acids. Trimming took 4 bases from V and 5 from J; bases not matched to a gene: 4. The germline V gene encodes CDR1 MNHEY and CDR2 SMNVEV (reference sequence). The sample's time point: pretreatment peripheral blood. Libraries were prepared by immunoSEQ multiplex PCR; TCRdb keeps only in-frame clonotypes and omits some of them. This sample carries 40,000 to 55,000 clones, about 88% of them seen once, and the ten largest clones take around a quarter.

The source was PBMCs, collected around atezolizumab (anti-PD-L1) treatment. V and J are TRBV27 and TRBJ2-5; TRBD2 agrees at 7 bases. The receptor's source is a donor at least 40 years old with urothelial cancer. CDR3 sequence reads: CASSWGGLETQYF. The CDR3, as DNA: TGTGCCAGCAGTTGGGGGGGGTTGGAGACCCAGTACTTC.